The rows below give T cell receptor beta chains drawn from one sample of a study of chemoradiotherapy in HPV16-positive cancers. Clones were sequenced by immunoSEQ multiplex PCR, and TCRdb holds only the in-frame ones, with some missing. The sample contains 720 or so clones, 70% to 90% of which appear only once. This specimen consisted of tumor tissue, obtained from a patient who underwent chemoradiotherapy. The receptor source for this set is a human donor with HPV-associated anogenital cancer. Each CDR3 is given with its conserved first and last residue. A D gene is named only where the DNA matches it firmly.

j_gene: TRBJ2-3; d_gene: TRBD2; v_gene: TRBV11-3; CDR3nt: TGTGCCAGCAGCCGACTAGCGGGAGGGCGTACAGATACGCAGTATTTT; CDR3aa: CASSRLAGGRTDTQYF
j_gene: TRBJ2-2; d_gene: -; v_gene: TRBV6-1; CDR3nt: TGTGCCAGCAGTGAAGAGGAGGGTGGCACCGGGGAGCTGTTTTTT; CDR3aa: CASSEEEGGTGELFF
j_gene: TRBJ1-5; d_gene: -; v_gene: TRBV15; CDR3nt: TGTGCCACCAGCGACGCGGGAGGGGACAATCAGCCCCAGCATTTT; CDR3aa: CATSDAGGDNQPQHF
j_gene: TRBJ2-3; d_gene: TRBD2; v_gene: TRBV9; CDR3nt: TGTGCCAGCAGCGTACTAGCGGTCACAGATACGCAGTATTTT; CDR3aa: CASSVLAVTDTQYF
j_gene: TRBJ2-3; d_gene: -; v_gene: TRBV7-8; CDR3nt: TGTGCCAGCAGCTTAGGGAGGAGGGACCCCCAGTATTTT; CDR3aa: CASSLGRRDPQYF
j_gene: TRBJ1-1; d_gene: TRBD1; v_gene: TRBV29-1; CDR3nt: TGCAGCGGGATACAGGGGCCTGAAGCTTTCTTT; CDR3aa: CSGIQGPEAFF
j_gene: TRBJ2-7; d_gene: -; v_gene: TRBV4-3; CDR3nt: TGCGCCAGCAGCCAATCCTGGGGGGCTGGGTACGAGCAGTACTTC; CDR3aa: CASSQSWGAGYEQYF
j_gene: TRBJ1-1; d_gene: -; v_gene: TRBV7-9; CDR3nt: TGTGCCAGCAGCTTCTCGACAGTTATGAACACTGAAGCTTTCTTT; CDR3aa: CASSFSTVMNTEAFF
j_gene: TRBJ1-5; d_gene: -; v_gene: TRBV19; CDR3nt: TGTGCCAGTACCGACGGTCAGGGACGTCAGCCCCAGCATTTT; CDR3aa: CASTDGQGRQPQHF
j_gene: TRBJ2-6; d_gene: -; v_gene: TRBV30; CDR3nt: TGTGCCTGGGGCCCGGGGGGCGCGTCTGGGGCCAACGTCCTGACTTTC; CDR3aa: CAWGPGGASGANVLTF
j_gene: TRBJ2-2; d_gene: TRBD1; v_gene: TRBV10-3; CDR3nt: TGTGCCATCAGTGAGTCCGGGACAGCGAACACCGGGGAGCTGTTTTTT; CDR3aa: CAISESGTANTGELFF
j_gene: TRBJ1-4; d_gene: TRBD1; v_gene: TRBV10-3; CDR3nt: TGTGCCATCAGGCAAGGGACAGGGCCAAATGAAAAACTGTTTTTT; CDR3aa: CAIRQGTGPNEKLFF
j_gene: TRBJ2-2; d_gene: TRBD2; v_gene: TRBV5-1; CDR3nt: TGCGCCAGCAGCACTAGCGGGGGATGGGCCGGGGAGCTGTTTTTT; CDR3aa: CASSTSGGWAGELFF
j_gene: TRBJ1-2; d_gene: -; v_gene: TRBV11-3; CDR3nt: TGTGCCAGCAGCCCGGATCAGGACTATGGCTACACCTTC; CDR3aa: CASSPDQDYGYTF
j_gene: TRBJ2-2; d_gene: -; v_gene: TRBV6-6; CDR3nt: TGTGCCATTCGGCACCCAGGGGTCGGGGAGCTGTTTTTT; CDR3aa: CAIRHPGVGELFF
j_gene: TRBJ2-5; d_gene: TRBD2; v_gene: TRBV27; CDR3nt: TGTGCCAGCAGTACCCAGAGCGGGGGCCCTGAGACCCAGTACTTC; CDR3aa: CASSTQSGGPETQYF
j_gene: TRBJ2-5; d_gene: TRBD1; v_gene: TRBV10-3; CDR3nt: TGTGCCATCAGTGCAAGACAGGGAACGGAAGAGACCCAGTACTTC; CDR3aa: CAISARQGTEETQYF
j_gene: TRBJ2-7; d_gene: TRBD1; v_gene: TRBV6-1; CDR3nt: TGTGCCAGCATCATGACCGGGACAGTTGACTACGAGCAGTACTTC; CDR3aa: CASIMTGTVDYEQYF
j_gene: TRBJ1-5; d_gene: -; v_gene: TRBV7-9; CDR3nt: TGTGCCAGCAGCTTATCACAGAGCAATCAGCCCCAGCATTTT; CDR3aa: CASSLSQSNQPQHF
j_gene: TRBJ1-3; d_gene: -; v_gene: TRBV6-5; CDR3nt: TGTGCCAGCAGTGAACAGAGCTCTGGAAACACCATATATTTT; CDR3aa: CASSEQSSGNTIYF
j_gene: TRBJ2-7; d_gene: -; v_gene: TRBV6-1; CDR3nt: TGTGCCAGCAGTGAAGGCCAGGGAAGCTCCTACGAGCAGTACTTC; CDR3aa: CASSEGQGSSYEQYF
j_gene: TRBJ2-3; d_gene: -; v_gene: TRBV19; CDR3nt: TGTGCCAGTAGTCCCCGGGACTGGGACACAGATACGCAGTATTTT; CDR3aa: CASSPRDWDTDTQYF